One T cell receptor beta chain is described in this entry. Its antigen is not identified. TCRdb's copy holds only in-frame clones and misses some; the assay was immunoSEQ multiplex PCR. Of approximately 9,300 clones listed, more than 80% are singletons. These data belong to a study of T cells after posttransplantation cyclophosphamide. The study's findings and limits: Donor CD8+ memory clones often dominated recipient blood repertoires at later times.

Looked up from germline, CDR1 is MGHDK and CDR2 is SYGVNS. This CDR3 spans 14 amino acids. V was pared by 8 bases and J by 5 bases, with 16 bases between. Methotrexate plus calcineurin inhibitor accompanied controls' myeloablative marrow transplants; sampling was 1 year later. The chain joins TRBV25-1 to TRBJ2-1, with D maybe TRBD2 (5 bases). The material was PBMCs, obtained 430 to 450 days after allogeneic stem cell transplant with calcineurin inhibitor and methotrexate. This TCR was sampled from a male patient between 45 and 60 years old who received an allogeneic stem cell transplant from an unrelated donor, was CMV-positive, and had chronic GVHD only. Among the T cells, some may be from the graft donor. The chain's CDR3 is CASGVRGLNNEQFF. The CDR3 region has the DNA TGTGCCAGCGGGGTGAGAGGGCTCAACAATGAGCAGTTCTTC.